The 8 T cell receptor beta chains below all came from one sample that was sequenced in a study of neurological immune-mediated disorders. TCRdb fed the 5' RACE reads into MiXCR, producing one record per CDR3 protein. The data contain roughly 20,000 distinct CDR3 sequences, around 16% of them singletons. Sequenced input: CD8+ T cells from blood. These receptors were taken from a woman aged 18-29 years with multiple sclerosis.

This clonotype was found many times. The chain employs TRBV5-6 and TRBJ2-5, with D hard to call. The length of the CDR3 is 11 residues. Germline V gene sequence: CDR1 SGHDT, CDR2 YYEEEE. Deletions cut 1 base from V and 5 bases from J, with 3 bases between. CDR3 in amino acids: CASSLFETQYF. CDR3 DNA: TGTGCCAGCAGCTTGTTTGAGACCCAGTACTTC. Full variable domain (missing parts from reference TRBV5-6 and TRBJ2-5): DAGVTQSPTHLIKTRGQQVTLRCSPKSGHDTVSWYQQALGQGPQFIFQYYEEEERQRGNFPDRFSGHQFPNYSSELNVNALLLGDSALYLCASSLFETQYFGPGTRLLVL.

This clonotype appeared many times. The chain has TRBV11-2 and TRBJ2-7; 8 bases agree with TRBD2. V trimming: 1 base; J trimming: 0 bases; junction bases outside the gene matches: 11. This CDR3 is built from 18 residues. Germline CDR1 SGHAT, CDR2 FQNNGV. CDR3 nucleotide sequence: TGTGCCAGCAGCTTAGTTTATGGCGGGAGGCCCTACTCCTACGAGCAGTACGTC. The encoded protein is CASSLVYGGRPYSYEQYV.

By its share, this clonotype is medium-sized (0.01 to 0.1%). The J gene is TRBJ2-2, the V gene TRBV5-1; 9 nucleotides line up with TRBD1. V trimming: 4 bases; J trimming: 3 bases; junction bases outside the gene matches: 10. The CDR3 loop spans 17 amino acids. Germline V CDR1 and CDR2: SGHRS, YFSETQ. This CDR3 is CASSRPGQGPDTGELFF. CDR3 DNA sequence: TGCGCCAGCAGCCGACCGGGACAGGGCCCGGACACCGGGGAGCTGTTTTTT.

This clonotype is medium-sized by share. This rearrangement joins TRBV29-1 to TRBJ1-1; D not resolved. The V end was cut by 7 bases, the J end by 8 bases, with 11 bases between. This CDR3 has 10 amino acids. Germline V gene data show CDR1 as SQVTM and CDR2 as ANQGSEA. CDR3 nucleotide sequence: TGCAGCGCTCAGGAGATCGAAGCTTTCTTT. It translates to CSAQEIEAFF.

In its sample, this clonotype was seen a few times. This chain links TRBV10-1 with TRBJ2-1; 13 positions agree with TRBD2. There are 16 residues in the CDR3. The germline CDR1 and CDR2 sequences are WNHNN and SYGVQD (reference sequence). Germline trimming cut 4 bases from V and 6 bases from J; bases unmatched to any gene: 6. The CDR3 reads CASSGGLAGTGNEQFF. CDR3 DNA sequence: TGCGCCAGCAGTGGGGGACTAGCGGGGACGGGCAATGAGCAGTTCTTC.

This clonotype occurred many times. The rearrangement joins TRBV3-1 to TRBJ2-2; TRBD1 matches 9 bases. V was clipped by 4 bases and J by 4 bases; unmatched bases: 7. This CDR3 is 16 amino acids long. Germline V gives CDR1 LGHDT, CDR2 YNNKEL (reference sequence). The CDR3 DNA follows: TGTGCCAGCAGCCCAGACCGGACAGGGGTCACCGGGGAGCTGTTTTTT. Translation: CASSPDRTGVTGELFF.

This clonotype was observed many times. The genes are TRBV7-6 and TRBJ2-3, with 12 bases matching TRBD2. CDR3 length: 19 residues. Germline trimming cut 5 bases from V and 0 bases from J; bases unmatched to any gene: 12. Germline CDR1 and CDR2: SGHVS and FNYEAQ. The CDR3 region has the DNA TGTGCCAGCAGCGAACGACCACTAGGACTAGCGGGGAGCACAGATACGCAGTATTTT. Its protein product is CASSERPLGLAGSTDTQYF.

This clonotype is categorized as medium-sized. The chain is built from TRBV5-1 and TRBJ2-7; possible D gene TRBD1, 6 bases. Germline lookup yields CDR1 SGHRS and CDR2 YFSETQ. Trimming removed 2 bases at V and 2 bases at J, with 20 bases between. CDR3 length: 17 amino acids. The CDR3 DNA follows: TGCGCCAGCAGCTTAGCCGTCACAGGGATAGGGGCCTACGAGCAGTACTTC. This translates into CASSLAVTGIGAYEQYF.